One sample yielded the 10 T cell receptor beta chains listed below, sequenced in a study of blood T cell repertoires in COVID-19. Produced via immunoSEQ multiplex PCR; TCRdb's table is partial and in-frame only. The sample lists around 110,000 clones; roughly 80% were seen once. Sequencing was done on a sample of peripheral blood. These TCRs come from a man aged 25 to 40 with acute or convalescent COVID-19.

The chain is built from TRBV5-5 and TRBJ2-5; 10 bases match TRBD2. Germline V CDR1 and CDR2: SGHKS, YYEKEE (reference sequence). V shed 0 bases and J 5 bases; nucleotides not matched to a gene: 4. CDR3 length equals 15 residues. This CDR3 is CASSLVLSGRETQYF. Here the CDR3 DNA reads TGTGCCAGCAGCTTGGTTCTTAGCGGGAGGGAGACCCAGTACTTC.

This chain links TRBV19 with TRBJ1-1; D unclear. The CDR3 consists of 12 residues. Germline V gene lookup returns CDR1 LNHDA and CDR2 SQIVND (reference sequence). This CDR3 is CGAKAGNTEAFF. CDR3 sequence (DNA): TGTGGCGCTAAGGCGGGGAACACTGAAGCTTTCTTT.

The chain has TRBV6-1 and TRBJ2-7; unclear D gene. V was trimmed by 3 bases and J by 0 bases, leaving 12 bases between them. Per the germline V gene, CDR1 is MNHNS and CDR2 is SASEGT. This CDR3 is 15 amino acids long. CDR3 bases: TGTGCCAGCAGTGATTCGTCAAGTAGCTCCTACGAGCAGTACTTC. Its protein is CASSDSSSSSYEQYF.

The chain has TRBV19 and TRBJ2-5, with 7 bases fitting TRBD1. V dropped 3 bases and J dropped 4; count of bases not matched to a gene: 5. The CDR3 length is 14 residues. Germline values: CDR1 LNHDA, CDR2 SQIVND (reference sequence). CDR3 DNA: TGTGCCAGTAGTATCGGTCAGGGGGTAGAGACCCAGTACTTC. This codes for CASSIGQGVETQYF.

The chain employs TRBV15 and TRBJ1-2; the D is unclear. The CDR3 sequence is 11 residues long. Looked up from germline, CDR1 is LNHNV and CDR2 is YYDKDF (reference sequence). CDR3: CARERHYGYTF. CDR3 coding DNA: TGTGCACGGGAGAGACACTATGGCTACACCTTC.

The CDR3 DNA is TGTGCCAGCAGTGGGACAGTCACAGATACGCAGTATTTT. This sequence encodes CASSGTVTDTQYF. The chain links TRBV6-4 to TRBJ2-3, with D perhaps matching TRBD1 (6 bases). V lost 4 bases and J lost 2, with 7 bases in between. Germline V gene data show CDR1 as MRHNA and CDR2 as SNTAGT. The CDR3 is 13 amino acids.

This clone has just a few counts. The CDR3 DNA reads TGTGCCAGCAGGAGGTATTCCTCGGATACCTACGAGCAGTACGTC. Its protein product is CASRRYSSDTYEQYV. The rearrangement joins TRBV6-5 to TRBJ2-7, with D hard to call. This CDR3 has 15 residues. Deletions cut 6 bases from V and 2 bases from J, with 17 bases between. CDR1 and CDR2 (germline): MNHEY, SVGAGI.

The chain has TRBV5-1 and TRBJ1-5; D remains ambiguous. This CDR3 comprises 15 residues. From germline, CDR1 is SGHRS and CDR2 YFSETQ. The V end was cut by 0 bases, the J end by 1 base, with 8 bases between. CDR3 amino acids: CASSLVGESNQPQHF. The CDR3 DNA reads as TGCGCCAGCAGCTTGGTTGGGGAGAGCAATCAGCCCCAGCATTTT.

This chain connects TRBV3-1 (or the pseudogene TRBV3-2) to TRBJ1-4; D is perhaps TRBD1 (6 bases). This CDR3 comprises 16 residues. Germline V CDR1 and CDR2: LGHDT, YNNKEL (reference sequence). Trimming shortened V by 0 bases and J by 4 bases, and 12 bases separated the two germline ends. The CDR3 bases are TGTGCCAGCAGCCAAGATCAGCCAGGGGATAATGAAAAACTGTTTTTT. Translated: CASSQDQPGDNEKLFF.

This clone was recorded a few times. V and J are TRBV6-1 and TRBJ2-4; 9 nucleotides align to TRBD2. The V segment lost 3 bases and the J segment 6 bases; nucleotides outside the gene matches: 12. The germline V gene has CDR1 MNHNS and CDR2 SASEGT. The CDR3 length is 17 residues. This CDR3 is CASSDGIAGENGNIQYF. The CDR3 DNA is TGTGCCAGCAGTGATGGTATAGCGGGAGAGAACGGAAACATTCAGTACTTC.